This T cell receptor beta chain derives from a study of identical twins. Study-level findings and limits: The more abundant beta clonotypes in cord blood had fewer insertions, and memory repertoires did not show this.

A word on this clonotype: Its cognate antigen is unknown.

Each cDNA held unique molecular identifiers, and template switching gave it a universal primer site. Each CDR3 protein is one row after TCRdb ran MiXCR on the 5' RACE reads. The sample yields 1,800,000 or so distinct CDR3 sequences, around 33% seen once. Each donor (without exception) was a healthy Caucasian. Sequenced input: cord blood. The sequence came from a newborn girl in good health.

CDR3 coding DNA: TGTGCCAGCAGCGCCTCTATGGTATACACAGATACGCAGTATTTT. Amino acids: CASSASMVYTDTQYF. The chain joins TRBV11-2 to TRBJ2-3; D is unresolved. CDR3 length: 15 amino acids. Germline loops: CDR1 SGHAT, CDR2 FQNNGV. V was cut by 5 bases and J by 2 bases, with 14 bases left in between.